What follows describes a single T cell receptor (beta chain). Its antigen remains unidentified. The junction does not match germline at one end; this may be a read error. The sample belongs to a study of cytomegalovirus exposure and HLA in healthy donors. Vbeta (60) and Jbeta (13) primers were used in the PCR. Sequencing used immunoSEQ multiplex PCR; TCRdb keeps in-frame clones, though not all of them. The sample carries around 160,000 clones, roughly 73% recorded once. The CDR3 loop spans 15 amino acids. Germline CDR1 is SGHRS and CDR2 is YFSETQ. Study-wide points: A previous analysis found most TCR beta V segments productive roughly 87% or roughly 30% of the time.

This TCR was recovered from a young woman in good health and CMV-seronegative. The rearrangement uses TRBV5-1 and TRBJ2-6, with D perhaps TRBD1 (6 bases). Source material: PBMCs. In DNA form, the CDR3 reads TGCGCCAGCAGCTCGAGGACAGCTGGGGCCAACGGCCTGACTTTC. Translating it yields CASSSRTAGANGLTF.